This T cell receptor (beta chain) derives from a study of long-term antiretroviral therapy in people with HIV (dated by TCRdb to the early 2020s). For the wider study: Collection of the earliest samples took place about a decade ahead of the 2015 WHO recommendation for immediate ART, at a time when ART was typically delayed until CD4 counts fell. A retrospective serial study tested whether changes in peripheral blood TRB repertoire composition and diversity were associated with ART initiation and durable HIV suppression. From fewer than 35 adults with confirmed HIV infection, the cohort provided around 180 cryopreserved PBMC samples, gathered serially across a mean of roughly 6 years (range 1-12). Among the approximately 32 participants with HIV, eleven were female. No cross-contamination during QIAcube processing was shown when test extractions of a monoclonal T-cell line were performed alongside over 25 polyclonal samples. The paper's findings and limits, for the study overall: Because cell numbers in pre-ART samples were limited, unsorted PBMC were profiled instead of sorted CD4+ and CD8+ T cells. CDR3 length ranges in HIV repertoires were narrower than in controls, and network structure suggested an antigen-experienced repertoire with only a slight naive shift after ART. Expanded TRB clones identified before ART initiation dominated the repertoire at all time points, although this dominance fluctuated and declined in many PLHIV after ART. Starting ART was linked to a significant rise in TRB diversity, yet even with long-term ART the diversity remained significantly lower than in transplant donor controls. The samples span the years 2004 to 2017, and the ART regimens used at that time may not be as effective as current regimens. Owing to limited PBMC availability, only the TCR beta chain was sequenced, without alpha chain pairing. No data were available on ART adherence, viral resistance or therapy changes, limiting inferences about post-ART repertoire changes.

The immunoSEQ hsTCRB v3.0 assay was used at survey level resolution to sequence the TRB variable region. The target sequencing depth for TRB was about 40,000-55,000 T-cell genomes per sample. TRB libraries were pooled and sequenced on an Illumina MiSeq using a v3 150-cycle kit. The paper's data handling went like this. Repertoire analysis was run in R within a reproducible Nextflow workflow that covered QC, data transformation and analysis. Custom analyses were implemented in LymphoSeq2, an R package for AIRR-Seq data exploration. After excluding a handful of samples that yielded fewer than 5000 total TRB sequences, 188 HIV repertoires remained for analysis. Among the approximately 190 HIV repertoires that were kept, approximately 61 were collected before ART initiation and around 130 were collected after ART initiation. Each repertoire was downsampled to 5000 TRB nucleotide sequences, and summary statistics were averaged across 100 downsampling iterations. The analysis kept only TRB sequences whose CDR3 regions were at least seven amino acids long. A Shannon entropy-derived clonality score and the Gini coefficient were used to measure diversity. In the repertoire networks, any two of the top 5000 CDR3 amino acid sequences were connected whenever the two sequences differed by an edit distance of one. For TRB CDR3 amino acid sequences, GLIPH2 was used to predict antigen specificity groups and MHC restriction. Known CMV, EBV, HIV or tissue antigen associations were flagged by matching CDR3 amino acid sequences against VDJdb and McPAS-TCR. Pre-ART, post-ART and control groups were compared with Wilcoxon signed-rank tests and Holm-Bonferroni correction. In TCRdb, the immuneACCESS table is reduced to in-frame sequences with V and J assigned. These tables do not hold every clone; where another copy was compared, an unresolved V gene accounts for under half, and the others remain unexplained. V and J calls and clone size are as listed in that table; D and trimming were resolved from the DNA. The sample profile shows tens of thousands of clones; about four fifths of them were found once. The leading ten clones occupy approximately 6.2% of the sample.

Inclusion was restricted to participants for whom at least one PBMC sample before ART initiation and at least two post-ART samples were available. Every participant with HIV received treatment in the United States of America. Before DNA extraction, cryopreserved samples of about 0.95-10 million PBMC were thawed and washed. At the time of the earliest PBMC sample for each participant with HIV, ages ranged from about 20 to 55 years. PBMC samples from each participant spanned 1-4 timepoints before ART initiation and 2-8 timepoints after ART initiation, with a median of 7 samples. Serial HIV viral load, CD4+ T-cell count, ART history and demographic data were obtained for every participant. Genomic DNA was extracted from unsorted PBMC with a Qiagen kit on a QIAcube, processed in batches of 12 samples. Remarks on this clone: This clone's antigen is unknown. No qualities accompany the bases; no much larger clone lies one base away.

From the germline V gene, CDR1 is SGHVS and CDR2 is FQNEAQ. The CDR3 has 16 amino acids, counting the end cysteine and phenylalanine. Only the CDR3 portion is preserved as DNA: 48 bases, with reading frame beginning at the first base. Compared with germline, V lacks 2 bases and J lacks 0 bases; bases without a gene match: 7. The sequences come from unsorted PBMCs, collected 1 year after starting antiretroviral therapy. Recombination connected TRBV7-8 to TRBJ2-7, and 7 junctional nucleotides match TRBD1. The clonotype was recovered from a man younger than 35 with HIV. CDR3 region: CASSLRRTGISYEQYF. The DNA is as follows: TGTGCCAGCAGCTTAAGAAGGACAGGAATCTCCTACGAGCAGTACTTC. With the rest looked up from the reference TRBV7-8 and TRBJ2-7 genes rather than sequenced, the full variable domain is GAGVSQSPRYKVAKRGQDVALRCDPISGHVSLFWYQQALGQGPEFLTYFQNEAQLDKSGLPSDRFFAERPEGSVSTLKIQRTQQEDSAVYLCASSLRRTGISYEQYFGPGTRLTVT.